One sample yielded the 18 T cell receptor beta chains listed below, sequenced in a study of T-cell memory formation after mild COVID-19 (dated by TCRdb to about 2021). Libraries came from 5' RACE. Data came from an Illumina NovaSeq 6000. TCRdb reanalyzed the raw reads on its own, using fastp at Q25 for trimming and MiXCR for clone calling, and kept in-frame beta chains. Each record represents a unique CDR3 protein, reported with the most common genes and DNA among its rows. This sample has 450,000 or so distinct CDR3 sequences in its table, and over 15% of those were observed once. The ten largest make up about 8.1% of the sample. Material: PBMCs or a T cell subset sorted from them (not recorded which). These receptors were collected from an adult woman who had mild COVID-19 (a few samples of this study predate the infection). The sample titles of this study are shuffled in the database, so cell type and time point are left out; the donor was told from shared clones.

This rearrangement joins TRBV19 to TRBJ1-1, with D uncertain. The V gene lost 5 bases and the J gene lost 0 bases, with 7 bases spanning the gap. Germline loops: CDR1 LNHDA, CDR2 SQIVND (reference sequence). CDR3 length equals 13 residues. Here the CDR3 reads CASSGIVNTEAFF. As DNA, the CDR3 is TGTGCCAGTAGTGGGATTGTGAACACTGAAGCTTTCTTT.

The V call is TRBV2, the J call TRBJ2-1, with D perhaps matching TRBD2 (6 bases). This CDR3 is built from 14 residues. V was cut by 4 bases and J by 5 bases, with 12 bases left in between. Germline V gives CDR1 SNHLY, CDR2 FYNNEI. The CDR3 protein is CASSAGGTNNEQFF. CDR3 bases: TGTGCCAGCAGTGCGGGCGGGACCAACAATGAGCAGTTCTTC.

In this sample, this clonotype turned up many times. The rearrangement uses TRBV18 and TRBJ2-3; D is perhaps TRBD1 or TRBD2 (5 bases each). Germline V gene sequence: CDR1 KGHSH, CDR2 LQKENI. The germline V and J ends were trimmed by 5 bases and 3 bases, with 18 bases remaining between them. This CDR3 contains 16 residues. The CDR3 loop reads CASSSETMGPTDTQYF. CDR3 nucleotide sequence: TGTGCCAGCTCATCCGAAACCATGGGACCAACAGATACGCAGTATTTT.

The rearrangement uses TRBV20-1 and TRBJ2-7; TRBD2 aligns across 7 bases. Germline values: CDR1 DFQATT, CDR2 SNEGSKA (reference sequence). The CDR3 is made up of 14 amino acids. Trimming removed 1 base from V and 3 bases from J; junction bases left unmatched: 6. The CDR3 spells CSARAPSGDYEQYF. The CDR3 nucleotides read TGCAGTGCTAGAGCGCCTAGCGGAGACTACGAGCAGTACTTC.

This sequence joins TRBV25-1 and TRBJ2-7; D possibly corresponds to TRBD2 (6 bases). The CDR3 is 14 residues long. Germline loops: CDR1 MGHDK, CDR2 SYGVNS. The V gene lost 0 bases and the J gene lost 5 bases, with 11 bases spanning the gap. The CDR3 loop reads CASSEYTPGDEQYF. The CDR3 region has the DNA TGTGCCAGCAGTGAATATACCCCGGGAGACGAGCAGTACTTC.

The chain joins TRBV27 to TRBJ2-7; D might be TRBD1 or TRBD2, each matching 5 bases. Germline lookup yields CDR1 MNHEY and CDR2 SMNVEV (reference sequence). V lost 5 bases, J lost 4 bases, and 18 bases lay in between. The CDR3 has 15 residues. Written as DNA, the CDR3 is TGTGCCAGCAGTCCTCACGGGACCGTAGTGTACGAGCAGTACTTC. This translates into CASSPHGTVVYEQYF.

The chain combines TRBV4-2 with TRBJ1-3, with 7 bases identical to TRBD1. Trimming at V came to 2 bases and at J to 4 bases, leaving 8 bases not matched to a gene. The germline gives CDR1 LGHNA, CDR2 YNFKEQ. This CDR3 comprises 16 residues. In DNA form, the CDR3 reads TGTGCCAGCAGCCAACCAGGGACAGACGAGGGAAACACCATATATTTT. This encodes CASSQPGTDEGNTIYF.

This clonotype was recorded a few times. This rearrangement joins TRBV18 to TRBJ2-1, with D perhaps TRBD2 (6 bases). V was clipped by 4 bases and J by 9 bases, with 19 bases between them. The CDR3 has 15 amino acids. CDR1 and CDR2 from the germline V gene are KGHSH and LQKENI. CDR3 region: CASSLPPGERVEQFF. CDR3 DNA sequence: TGTGCCAGCTCACTACCCCCGGGAGAGCGGGTTGAGCAGTTCTTC.

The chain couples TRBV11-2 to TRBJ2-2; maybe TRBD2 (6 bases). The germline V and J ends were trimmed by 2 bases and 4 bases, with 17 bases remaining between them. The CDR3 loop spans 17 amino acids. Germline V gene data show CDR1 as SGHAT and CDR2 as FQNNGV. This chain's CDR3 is CASSLHPGVGVTGELFF. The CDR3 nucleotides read TGTGCCAGCAGCTTACACCCGGGAGTCGGAGTCACCGGGGAGCTGTTTTTT.

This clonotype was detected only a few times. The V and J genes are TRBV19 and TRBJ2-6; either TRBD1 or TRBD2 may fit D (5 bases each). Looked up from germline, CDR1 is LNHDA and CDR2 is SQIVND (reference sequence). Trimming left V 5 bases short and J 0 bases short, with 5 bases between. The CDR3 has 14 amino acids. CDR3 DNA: TGTGCCAGTAGTGGGGGCTCTGGGGCCAACGTCCTGACTTTC. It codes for CASSGGSGANVLTF.

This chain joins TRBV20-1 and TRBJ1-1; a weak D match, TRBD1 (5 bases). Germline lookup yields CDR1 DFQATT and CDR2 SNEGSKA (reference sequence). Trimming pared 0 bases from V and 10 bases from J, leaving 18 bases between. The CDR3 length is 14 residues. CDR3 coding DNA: TGCAGTGCTAGAGAAGGGACGGCGGATAAGGTAGCTTTCTTT. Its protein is CSAREGTADKVAFF.

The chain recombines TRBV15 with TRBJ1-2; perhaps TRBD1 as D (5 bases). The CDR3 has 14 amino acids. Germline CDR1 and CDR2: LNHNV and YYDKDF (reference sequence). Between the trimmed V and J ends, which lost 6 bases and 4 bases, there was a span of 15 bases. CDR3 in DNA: TGTGCCACCAGGACGGGACGGACTGTCTATGGCTACACCTTC. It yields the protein CATRTGRTVYGYTF.

The DNA for the CDR3 is TGTGCCAGCAGCCAAGGAGTTAGCCCTTTCTACAATGAGCAGTTCTTC. It specifies CASSQGVSPFYNEQFF. The V gene is TRBV3-1, the J gene TRBJ2-1; D remains ambiguous. The V end was cut by 1 base, the J end by 3 bases, with 13 bases between. Germline V gene lookup returns CDR1 LGHDT and CDR2 YNNKEL (reference sequence). This CDR3 is 16 amino acids long.

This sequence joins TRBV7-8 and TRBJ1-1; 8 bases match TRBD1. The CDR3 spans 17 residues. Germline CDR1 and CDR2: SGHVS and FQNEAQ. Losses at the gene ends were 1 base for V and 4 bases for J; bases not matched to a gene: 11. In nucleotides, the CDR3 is TGTGCCAGCAGCTTAGAACGGACAGGGTGGGACGGCACTGAAGCTTTCTTT. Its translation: CASSLERTGWDGTEAFF. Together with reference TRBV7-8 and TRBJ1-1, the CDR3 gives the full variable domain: GAGVSQSPRYKVAKRGQDVALRCDPISGHVSLFWYQQALGQGPEFLTYFQNEAQLDKSGLPSDRFFAERPEGSVSTLKIQRTQQEDSAVYLCASSLERTGWDGTEAFFGQGTRLTVV.

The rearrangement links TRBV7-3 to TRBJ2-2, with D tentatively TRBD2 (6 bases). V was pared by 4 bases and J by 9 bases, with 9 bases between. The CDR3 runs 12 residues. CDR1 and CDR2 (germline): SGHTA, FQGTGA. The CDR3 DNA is TGTGCCAGCAGCTCTACTAGCCGGGAGCTGTTTTTT. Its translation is CASSSTSRELFF. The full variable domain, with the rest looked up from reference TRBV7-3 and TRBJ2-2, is GAGVSQTPSNKVTEKGKYVELRCDPISGHTALYWYRQSLGQGPEFLIYFQGTGAADDSGLPNDRFFAVRPEGSVSTLKIQRTERGDSAVYLCASSSTSRELFFGEGSRLTVL.

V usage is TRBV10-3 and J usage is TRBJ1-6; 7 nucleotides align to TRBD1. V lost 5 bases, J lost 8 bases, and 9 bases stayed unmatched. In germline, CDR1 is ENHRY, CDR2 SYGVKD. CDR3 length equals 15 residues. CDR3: CAISSDRAVDSPLHF. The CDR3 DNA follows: TGTGCCATCAGTTCTGACAGGGCGGTTGATTCACCCCTCCACTTT.

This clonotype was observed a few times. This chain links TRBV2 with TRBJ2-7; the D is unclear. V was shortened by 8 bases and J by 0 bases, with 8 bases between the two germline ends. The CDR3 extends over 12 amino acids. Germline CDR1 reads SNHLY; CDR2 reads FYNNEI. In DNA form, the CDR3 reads TGTGCCAGCCACAGTGGCTCCTACGAGCAGTACTTC. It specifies CASHSGSYEQYF.

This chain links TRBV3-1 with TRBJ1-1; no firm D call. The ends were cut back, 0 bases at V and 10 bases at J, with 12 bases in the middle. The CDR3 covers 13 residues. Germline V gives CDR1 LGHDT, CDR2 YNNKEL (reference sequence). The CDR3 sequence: CASSQEGRGRAFF. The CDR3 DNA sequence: TGTGCCAGCAGCCAAGAGGGCAGAGGGAGAGCTTTCTTT.